This TCR beta chain was sequenced for a study of control samples from healthy donors and cancer patients. Profiled with immunoSEQ multiplex PCR; TCRdb holds only in-frame clones, not every one. The sample lists 45,000 to 70,000 clones, around 93% occurring once. Trimming cost V 4 bases and J 6 bases, with 13 bases left between them. This CDR3 spans 14 amino acids. Germline CDR1 and CDR2: SGHRS and YFSETQ. This TCR was sampled from a man aged 30 to 39 with colorectal cancer. Sequencing input: PBMCs. The chain couples TRBV5-1 to TRBJ2-2; D tentatively fits TRBD1 or TRBD2 (5 bases each). The CDR3 reads CASSRDGLPGELFF. As DNA, the CDR3 is TGCGCCAGCAGCAGGGACGGGTTGCCCGGGGAGCTGTTTTTT.